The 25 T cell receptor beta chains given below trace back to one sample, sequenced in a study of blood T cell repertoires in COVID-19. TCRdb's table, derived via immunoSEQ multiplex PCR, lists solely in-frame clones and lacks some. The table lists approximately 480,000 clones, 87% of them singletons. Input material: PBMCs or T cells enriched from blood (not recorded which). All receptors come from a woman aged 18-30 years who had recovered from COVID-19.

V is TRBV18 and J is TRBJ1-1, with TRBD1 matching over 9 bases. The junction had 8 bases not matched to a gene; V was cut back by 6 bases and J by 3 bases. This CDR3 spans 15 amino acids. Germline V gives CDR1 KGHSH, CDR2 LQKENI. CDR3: CASSGSRDRDTEAFF. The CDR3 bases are TGTGCCAGCTCCGGGAGCCGGGACAGGGACACTGAAGCTTTCTTT.

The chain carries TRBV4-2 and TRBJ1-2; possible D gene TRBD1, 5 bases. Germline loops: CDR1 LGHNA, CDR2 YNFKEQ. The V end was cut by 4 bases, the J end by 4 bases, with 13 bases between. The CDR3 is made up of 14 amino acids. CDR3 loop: CASSPNQGPYGYTF. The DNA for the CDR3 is TGTGCCAGCAGCCCCAATCAGGGCCCCTATGGCTACACCTTC.

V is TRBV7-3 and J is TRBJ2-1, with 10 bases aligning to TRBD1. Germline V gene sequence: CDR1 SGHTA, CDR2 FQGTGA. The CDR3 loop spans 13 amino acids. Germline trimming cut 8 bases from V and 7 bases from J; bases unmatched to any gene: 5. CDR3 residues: CASAGQGSNEQFF. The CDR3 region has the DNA TGTGCCAGCGCGGGACAGGGGTCGAATGAGCAGTTCTTC. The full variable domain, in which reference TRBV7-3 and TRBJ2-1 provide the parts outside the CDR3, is GAGVSQTPSNKVTEKGKYVELRCDPISGHTALYWYRQSLGQGPEFLIYFQGTGAADDSGLPNDRFFAVRPEGSVSTLKIQRTERGDSAVYLCASAGQGSNEQFFGPGTRLTVL.

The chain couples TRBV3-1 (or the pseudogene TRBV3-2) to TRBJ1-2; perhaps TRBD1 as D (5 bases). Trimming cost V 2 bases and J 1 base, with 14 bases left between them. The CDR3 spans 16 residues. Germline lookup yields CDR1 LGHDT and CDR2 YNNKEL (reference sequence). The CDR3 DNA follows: TGTGCCAGCAGCCAACAGGCGGTGGGGGGTAACTATGGCTACACCTTC. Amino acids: CASSQQAVGGNYGYTF.

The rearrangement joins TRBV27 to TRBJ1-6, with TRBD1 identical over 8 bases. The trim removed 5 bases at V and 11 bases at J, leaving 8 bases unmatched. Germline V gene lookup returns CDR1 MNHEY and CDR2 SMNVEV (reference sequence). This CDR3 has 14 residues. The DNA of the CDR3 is TGTGCCAGCAGTGCTAGACAGGGGTCGCCACCCCTCCACTTT. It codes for CASSARQGSPPLHF.

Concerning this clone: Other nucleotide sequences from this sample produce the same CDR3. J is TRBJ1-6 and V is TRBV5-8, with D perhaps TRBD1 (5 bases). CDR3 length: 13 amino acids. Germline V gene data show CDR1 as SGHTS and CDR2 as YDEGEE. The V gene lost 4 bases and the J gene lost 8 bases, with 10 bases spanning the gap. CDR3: CASSLAGDSPLHF. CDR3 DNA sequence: TGTGCCAGCAGCCTCGCGGGGGATTCACCCCTCCACTTT.

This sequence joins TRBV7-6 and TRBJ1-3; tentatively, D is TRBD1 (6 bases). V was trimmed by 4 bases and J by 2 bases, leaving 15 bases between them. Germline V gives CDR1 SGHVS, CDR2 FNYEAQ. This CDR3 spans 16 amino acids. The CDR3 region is CASSSSSGVTGNTIYF. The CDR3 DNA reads TGTGCCAGCAGCTCCTCTTCAGGGGTCACTGGAAACACCATATATTTT.

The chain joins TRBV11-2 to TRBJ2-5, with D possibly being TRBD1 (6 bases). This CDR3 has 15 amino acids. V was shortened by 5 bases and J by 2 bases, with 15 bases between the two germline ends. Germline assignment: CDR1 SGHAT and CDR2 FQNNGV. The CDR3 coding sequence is TGTGCCAGCAGCGCCCGGGACACCGCTCAAGAGACCCAGTACTTC. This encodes CASSARDTAQETQYF.

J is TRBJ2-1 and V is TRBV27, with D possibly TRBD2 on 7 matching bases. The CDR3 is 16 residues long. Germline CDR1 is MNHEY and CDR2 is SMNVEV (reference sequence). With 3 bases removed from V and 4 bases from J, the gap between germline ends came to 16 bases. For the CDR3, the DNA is TGTGCCAGCAGTTTGGGGGGGGGCGCCCATTACAATGAGCAGTTCTTC. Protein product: CASSLGGGAHYNEQFF.

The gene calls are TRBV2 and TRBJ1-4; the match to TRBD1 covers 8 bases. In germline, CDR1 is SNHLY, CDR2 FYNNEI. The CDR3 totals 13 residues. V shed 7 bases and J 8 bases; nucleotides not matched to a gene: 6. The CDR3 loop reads CASTTGEEEKLFF. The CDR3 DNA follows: TGTGCCAGCACGACAGGGGAGGAAGAAAAACTGTTTTTT.

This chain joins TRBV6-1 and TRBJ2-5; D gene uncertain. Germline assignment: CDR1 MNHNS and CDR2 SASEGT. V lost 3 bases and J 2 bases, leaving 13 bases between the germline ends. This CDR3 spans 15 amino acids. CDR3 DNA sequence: TGTGCCAGCAGTGACGCCGGCCAGACACAAGAGACCCAGTACTTC. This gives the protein CASSDAGQTQETQYF.

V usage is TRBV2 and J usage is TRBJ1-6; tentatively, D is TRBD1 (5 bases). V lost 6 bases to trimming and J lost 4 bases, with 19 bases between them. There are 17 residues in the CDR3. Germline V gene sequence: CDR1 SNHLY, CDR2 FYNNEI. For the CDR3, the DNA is TGTGCCAGCAGCTCAGTTCAGGGTCGCCTTTATAATTCACCCCTCCACTTT. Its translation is CASSSVQGRLYNSPLHF.

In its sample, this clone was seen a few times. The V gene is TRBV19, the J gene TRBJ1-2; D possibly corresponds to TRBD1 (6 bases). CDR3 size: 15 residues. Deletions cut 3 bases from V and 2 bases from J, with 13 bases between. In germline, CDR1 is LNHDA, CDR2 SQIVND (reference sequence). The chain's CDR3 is CASSMSTRGNYGYTF. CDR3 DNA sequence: TGTGCCAGTAGTATGTCCACGAGGGGGAACTATGGCTACACCTTC.

The CDR3 loop is CASSSARDGETQYF. The CDR3 DNA sequence: TGTGCCAGCAGCTCCGCACGGGATGGGGAGACCCAGTACTTC. The chain employs TRBV7-8 and TRBJ2-5, with TRBD2 as a possible D gene (5 bases). Germline assignment: CDR1 SGHVS and CDR2 FQNEAQ. The CDR3 sequence is 14 residues long. Trimming stripped 4 bases from V and 5 bases from J, with 14 bases between.

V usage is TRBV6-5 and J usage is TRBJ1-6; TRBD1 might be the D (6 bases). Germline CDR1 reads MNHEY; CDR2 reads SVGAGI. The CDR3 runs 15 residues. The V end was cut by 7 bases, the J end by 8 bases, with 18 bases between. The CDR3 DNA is TGTGCCAGCACGCGGGGGGGCCCGAGAGATTCACCCCTCCACTTT. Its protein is CASTRGGPRDSPLHF.

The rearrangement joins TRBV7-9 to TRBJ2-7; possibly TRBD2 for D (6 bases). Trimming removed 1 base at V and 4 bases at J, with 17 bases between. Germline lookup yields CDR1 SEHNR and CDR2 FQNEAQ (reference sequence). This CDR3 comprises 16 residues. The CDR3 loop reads CASSLVPDGGEYEQYF. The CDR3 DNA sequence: TGTGCCAGCAGCTTAGTTCCCGACGGGGGAGAATACGAGCAGTACTTC.

The CDR3 region has the DNA TGTGCCAGCAGCCTCTCTGGCGCCACGGGGGAGCAGTACTTC. Encoded protein: CASSLSGATGEQYF. The chain recombines TRBV7-9 with TRBJ2-7, with D perhaps matching TRBD2 (5 bases). The V end was cut by 5 bases, the J end by 7 bases, with 18 bases between. The CDR3 has 14 amino acids. The V gene's germline CDR1 is SEHNR and CDR2 FQNEAQ (reference sequence). Drawing the rest from reference TRBV7-9 and TRBJ2-7, the complete variable domain is DTGVSQNPRHKITKRGQNVTFRCDPISEHNRLYWYRQTLGQGPEFLTYFQNEAQLEKSRLLSDRFSAERPKGSFSTLEIQRTEQGDSAMYLCASSLSGATGEQYFGPGTRLTVT.

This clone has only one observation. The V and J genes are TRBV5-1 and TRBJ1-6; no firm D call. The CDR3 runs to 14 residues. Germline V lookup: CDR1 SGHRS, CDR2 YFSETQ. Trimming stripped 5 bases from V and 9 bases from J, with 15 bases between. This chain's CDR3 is CASSGRPEGSPLHF. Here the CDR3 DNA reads TGCGCCAGCAGTGGGCGCCCCGAGGGTTCACCCCTCCACTTT.

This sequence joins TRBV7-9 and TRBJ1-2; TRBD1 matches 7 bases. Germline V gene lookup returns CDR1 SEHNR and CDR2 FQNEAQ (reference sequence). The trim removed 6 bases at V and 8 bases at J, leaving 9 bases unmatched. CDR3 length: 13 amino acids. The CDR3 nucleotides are TGTGCCAGCAGTTCGACAGGGTCCGACGGCTACACCTTC. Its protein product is CASSSTGSDGYTF.

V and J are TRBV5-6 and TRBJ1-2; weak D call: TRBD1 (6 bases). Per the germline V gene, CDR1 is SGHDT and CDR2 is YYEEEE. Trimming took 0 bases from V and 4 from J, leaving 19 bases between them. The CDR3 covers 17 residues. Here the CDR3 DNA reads TGTGCCAGCAGCTTGGACAGGGTCTCCCCTTATGGCTATGGCTACACCTTC. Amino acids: CASSLDRVSPYGYGYTF.

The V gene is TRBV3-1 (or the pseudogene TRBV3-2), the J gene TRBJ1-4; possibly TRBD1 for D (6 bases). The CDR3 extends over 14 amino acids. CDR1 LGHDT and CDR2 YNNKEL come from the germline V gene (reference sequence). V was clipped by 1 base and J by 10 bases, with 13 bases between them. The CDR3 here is CASSQGRGGGKLFF. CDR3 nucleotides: TGTGCCAGCAGCCAAGGTCGAGGGGGTGGAAAACTGTTTTTT.

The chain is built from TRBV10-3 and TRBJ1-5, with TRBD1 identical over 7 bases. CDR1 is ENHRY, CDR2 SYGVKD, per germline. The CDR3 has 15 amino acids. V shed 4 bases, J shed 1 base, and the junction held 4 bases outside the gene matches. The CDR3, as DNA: TGTGCCATCAGTGCGGGACAGTCAAGCAATCAGCCCCAGCATTTT. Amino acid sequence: CAISAGQSSNQPQHF.

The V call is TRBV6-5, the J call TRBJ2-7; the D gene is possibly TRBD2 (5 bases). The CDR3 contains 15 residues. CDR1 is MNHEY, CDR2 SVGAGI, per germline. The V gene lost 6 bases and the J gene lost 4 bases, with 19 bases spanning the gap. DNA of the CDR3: TGTGCCAGCAGGTACCGGAGGCAAGCGTGGTACGAGCAGTACTTC. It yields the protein CASRYRRQAWYEQYF.

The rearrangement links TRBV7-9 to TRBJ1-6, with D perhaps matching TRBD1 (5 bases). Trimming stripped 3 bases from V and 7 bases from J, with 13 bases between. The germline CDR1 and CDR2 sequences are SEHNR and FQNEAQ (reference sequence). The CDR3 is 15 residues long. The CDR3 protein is CASSFGGDSNSPLHF. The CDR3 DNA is TGTGCCAGCAGCTTTGGGGGGGACTCGAATTCACCCCTCCACTTT.

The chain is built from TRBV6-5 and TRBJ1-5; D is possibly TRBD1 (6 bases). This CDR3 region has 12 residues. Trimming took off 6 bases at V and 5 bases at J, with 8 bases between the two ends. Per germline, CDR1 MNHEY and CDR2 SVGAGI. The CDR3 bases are TGTGCCAGCAGGGACAGTTATCAGCCCCAGCATTTT. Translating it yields CASRDSYQPQHF.